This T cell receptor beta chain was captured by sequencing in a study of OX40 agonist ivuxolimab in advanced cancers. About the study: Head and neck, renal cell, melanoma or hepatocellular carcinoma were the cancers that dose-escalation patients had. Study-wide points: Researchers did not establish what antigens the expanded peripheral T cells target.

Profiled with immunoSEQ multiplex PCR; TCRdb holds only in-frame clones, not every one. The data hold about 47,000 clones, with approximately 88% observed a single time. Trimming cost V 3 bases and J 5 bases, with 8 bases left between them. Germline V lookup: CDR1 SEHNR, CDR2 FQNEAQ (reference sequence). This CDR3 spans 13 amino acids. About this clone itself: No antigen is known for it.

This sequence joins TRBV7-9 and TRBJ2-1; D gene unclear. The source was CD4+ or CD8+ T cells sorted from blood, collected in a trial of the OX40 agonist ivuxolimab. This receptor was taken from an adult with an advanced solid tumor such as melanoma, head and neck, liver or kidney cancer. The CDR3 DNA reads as TGTGCCAGCAGCTTCGAGTTTAACAATGAGCAGTTCTTC. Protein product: CASSFEFNNEQFF.